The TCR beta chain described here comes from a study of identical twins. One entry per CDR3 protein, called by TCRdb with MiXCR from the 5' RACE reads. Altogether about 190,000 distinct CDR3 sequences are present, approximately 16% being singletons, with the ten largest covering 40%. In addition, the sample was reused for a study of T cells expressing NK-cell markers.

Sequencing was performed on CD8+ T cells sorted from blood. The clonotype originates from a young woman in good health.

The CDR3 loop is CAWTLANNEQFF. DNA for the CDR3: TGTGCCTGGACTCTAGCCAACAATGAGCAGTTCTTC. The chain couples TRBV30 to TRBJ2-1, with a tentative D call TRBD2 (5 bases). From germline, CDR1 is GTSNPN and CDR2 SVGIG (reference sequence). There are 12 residues in the CDR3. The V end was cut by 4 bases, the J end by 5 bases, with 9 bases between.